This T cell receptor (beta chain) came from a study of T cell responses to AZD1222 COVID-19 vaccine. TCRdb keeps only in-frame clones here, not all; method: immunoSEQ multiplex PCR. The table includes about 120,000 clones, around 90% detected once. Findings of the study overall: White British ancestry dominated among donors, who included more females, and clonal diversity was possibly underestimated. Regions 160-218 and 743-854 dominated among vaccine-associated CD4 TCRs spanning spike. No day 14 peak samples; only post-peak repertoires were characterized.

Concerning this clone: Antigen: not known.

V lost 1 base to trimming and J lost 4 bases; unmatched junction nucleotides: 5. The CDR3 extends over 15 amino acids. In germline, CDR1 is LGHNA, CDR2 YSLEER. The sequence derives from an adult who received the AZD1222 COVID-19 vaccine. The sequencing used peripheral blood, collected 28 days after the second AZD1222 dose. V and J are TRBV4-3 and TRBJ2-7; 9 bases align to TRBD2. The CDR3 DNA reads as TGCGCCAGCAGCCAAGTCCTAGCGGGGTTTTACGAGCAGTACTTC. Translating gives CASSQVLAGFYEQYF.